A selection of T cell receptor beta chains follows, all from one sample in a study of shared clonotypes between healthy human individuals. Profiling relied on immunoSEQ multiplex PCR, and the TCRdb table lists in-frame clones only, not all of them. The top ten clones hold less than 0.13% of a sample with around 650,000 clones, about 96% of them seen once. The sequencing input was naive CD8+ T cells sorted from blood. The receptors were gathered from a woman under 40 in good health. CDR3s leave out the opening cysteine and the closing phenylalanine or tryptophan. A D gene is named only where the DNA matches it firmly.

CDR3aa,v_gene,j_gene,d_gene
ASSLGSGEAF,TRBV11-2,TRBJ1-1,.
ASSFQIATSYNEQF,TRBV27,TRBJ2-1,.
ASKGLLRFTSLNEQF,TRBV28,TRBJ2-1,.
ASSKGWQVRVCNQPQH,TRBV21-1,TRBJ1-5,.
ASSQGRQLSYEQY,TRBV4-1,TRBJ2-7,.
ASTQLGGRARETQY,TRBV13,TRBJ2-5,TRBD2
ASSDSSTKT,TRBV10-2,TRBJ1-2,.
ASSIQGRDFGKGNTEAF,TRBV19,TRBJ1-1,.
ASRPTGTSGFYEQY,TRBV7-8,TRBJ2-7,TRBD2
ASSGTLAYEQY,TRBV27,TRBJ2-7,.
ASSVDGRHTGELF,TRBV9,TRBJ2-2,.
ASSSQGATEAF,TRBV25-1,TRBJ1-1,TRBD1
AIARTAYTEAF,TRBV27,TRBJ1-1,.
ASSPGAGGQETQY,TRBV4-2,TRBJ2-5,TRBD2
ASSLDLAGPNEQY,TRBV5-6,TRBJ2-7,TRBD2
ASSPREYSGANVLT,TRBV5-4,TRBJ2-6,.
ASNPGGGETQY,TRBV7-8,TRBJ2-5,.
ASSIAGLFGAYGYT,TRBV19,TRBJ1-2,.
ASSLAGGRLETQY,TRBV11-1,TRBJ2-5,.
ASSVVLAGTYEQY,TRBV28,TRBJ2-7,TRBD2
ASSSLDGTYEQY,TRBV7-8,TRBJ2-7,.